This T cell receptor (beta chain) stems from a study of early stage breast cancer tumors. Comment on this clone: The antigen remains unidentified.

General study points: Blood repertoires resembled normal breast more than tumor. Commonly generated sequences made up most enriched TCRB sequences shared between patients.

The CDR3 spans 15 residues. Trimming shortened V by 0 bases and J by 0 bases, and 6 bases separated the two germline ends. Germline V gene lookup returns CDR1 SGHTA and CDR2 FQGNSA. Each sample had two DNA replicates, about 0.5 ug blood or 1.5 ug tissue. The repertoire was sequenced with immunoSEQ multiplex PCR; TCRdb's copy has only in-frame clones and lacks some. The sample has about 41,000 clones, about 78% seen once. Sequenced sample: blood. This receptor was obtained from a person between 45 and 65 years old with breast cancer. The rearrangement uses TRBV7-2 and TRBJ1-3; D uncertain. For the CDR3, the DNA is TGTGCCAGCAGCTTAGCGGGGAGCTCTGGAAACACCATATATTTT. Encoded protein: CASSLAGSSGNTIYF.